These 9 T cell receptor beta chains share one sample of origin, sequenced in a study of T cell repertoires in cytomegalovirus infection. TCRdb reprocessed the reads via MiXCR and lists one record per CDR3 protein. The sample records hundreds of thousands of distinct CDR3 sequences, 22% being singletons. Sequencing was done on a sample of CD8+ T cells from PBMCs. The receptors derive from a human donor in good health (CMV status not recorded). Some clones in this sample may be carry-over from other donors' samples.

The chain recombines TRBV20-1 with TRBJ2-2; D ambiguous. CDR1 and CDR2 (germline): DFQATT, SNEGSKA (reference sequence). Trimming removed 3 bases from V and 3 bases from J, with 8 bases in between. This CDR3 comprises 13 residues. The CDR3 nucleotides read TGCAGTGCTAGGTCCGTCCACACCGGGGAGCTGTTTTTT. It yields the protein CSARSVHTGELFF.

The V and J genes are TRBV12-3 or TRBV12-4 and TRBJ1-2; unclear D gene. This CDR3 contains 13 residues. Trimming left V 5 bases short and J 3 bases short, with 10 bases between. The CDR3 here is CASSQSTYYGYTF. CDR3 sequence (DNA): TGTGCCAGCAGTCAAAGCACATACTATGGCTACACCTTC.

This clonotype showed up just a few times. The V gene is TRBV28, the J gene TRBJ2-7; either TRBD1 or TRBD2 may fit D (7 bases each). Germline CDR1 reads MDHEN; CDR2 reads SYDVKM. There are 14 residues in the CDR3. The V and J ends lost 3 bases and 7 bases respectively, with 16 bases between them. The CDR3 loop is CASSLIAGGVEQYF. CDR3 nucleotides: TGTGCCAGCAGTTTGATAGCAGGGGGGGTGGAGCAGTACTTC.

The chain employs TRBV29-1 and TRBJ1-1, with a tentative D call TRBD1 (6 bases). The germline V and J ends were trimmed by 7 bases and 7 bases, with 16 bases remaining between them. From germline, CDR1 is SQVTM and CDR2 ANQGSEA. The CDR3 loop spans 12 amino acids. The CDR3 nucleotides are TGCAGCGGTATCACAGGGATCGGTGAAGCTTTCTTT. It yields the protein CSGITGIGEAFF.

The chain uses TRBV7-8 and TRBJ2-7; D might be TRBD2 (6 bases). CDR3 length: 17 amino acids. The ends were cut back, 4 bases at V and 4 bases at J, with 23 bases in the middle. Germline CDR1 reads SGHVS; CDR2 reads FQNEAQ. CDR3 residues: CASSSYTASGAGYEQYF. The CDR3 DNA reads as TGTGCCAGCAGCTCCTACACCGCGTCTGGCGCGGGATACGAGCAGTACTTC.

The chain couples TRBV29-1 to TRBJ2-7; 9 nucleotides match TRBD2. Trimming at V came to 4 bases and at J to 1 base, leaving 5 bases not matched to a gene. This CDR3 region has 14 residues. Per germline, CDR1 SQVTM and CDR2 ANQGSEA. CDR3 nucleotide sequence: TGCAGCGTTGTAAGGACTAGCGCTTCCTACGAGCAGTACTTC. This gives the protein CSVVRTSASYEQYF.

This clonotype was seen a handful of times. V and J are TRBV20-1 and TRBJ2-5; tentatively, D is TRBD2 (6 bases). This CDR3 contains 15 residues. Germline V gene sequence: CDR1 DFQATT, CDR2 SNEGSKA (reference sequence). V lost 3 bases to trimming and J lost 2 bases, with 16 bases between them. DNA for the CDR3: TGCAGTGCTAGCGGGGGTAGGGGTGGGCAAGAGACCCAGTACTTC. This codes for CSASGGRGGQETQYF.

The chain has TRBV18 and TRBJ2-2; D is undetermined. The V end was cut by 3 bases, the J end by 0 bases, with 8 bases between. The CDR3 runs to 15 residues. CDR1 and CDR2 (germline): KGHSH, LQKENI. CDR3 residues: CASSPIPANTGELFF. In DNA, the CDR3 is TGTGCCAGCTCACCTATACCTGCGAACACCGGGGAGCTGTTTTTT.

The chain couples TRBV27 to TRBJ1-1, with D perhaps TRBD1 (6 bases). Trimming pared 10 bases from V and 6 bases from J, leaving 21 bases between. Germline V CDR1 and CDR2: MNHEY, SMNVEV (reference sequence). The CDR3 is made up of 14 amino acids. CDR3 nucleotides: TGTGCCACTTTTCCGTATGGGGGCAGCGCTGAAGCTTTCTTT. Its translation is CATFPYGGSAEAFF.